This T cell receptor beta chain was captured by sequencing in a study of cytomegalovirus exposure and HLA in healthy donors. The study, taken as a whole, reports: Researchers reported in a later analysis that common viral pathogens appeared linked to several top clusters. Roughly uniform sequencing depth across donors was assumed, possibly incorrectly.

60 Vbeta and 13 Jbeta primers were used in PCR. Assay used: immunoSEQ multiplex PCR; TCRdb lists only in-frame clones, some missing. This table has under 120,000 clones, just under 75% appearing once. Of note for this clone: Its antigen is unidentified.

The sequence was obtained from a man between 45 and 60 years old in good health and CMV-seropositive. Source material: PBMCs.

The CDR3, as DNA: TGTGCCAGCAGTCCCCGACAGGGACCCTACAATGAGCAGTTCTTC. Translation: CASSPRQGPYNEQFF. The chain recombines TRBV2 with TRBJ2-1; 7 bases align to TRBD1. V lost 5 bases to trimming and J lost 2 bases; unmatched junction nucleotides: 6. The CDR3 contains 15 residues. Germline assignment: CDR1 SNHLY and CDR2 FYNNEI.